These T cell receptor beta chains were read from a single sample in a study of T cell responses to AZD1222 COVID-19 vaccine. Assay: immunoSEQ multiplex PCR; the TCRdb copy retains only in-frame clones and omits some. The table has tens of thousands of clones, 90% seen once. The sequences come from peripheral blood, collected 28 days after the second AZD1222 dose. The source of these receptors is an adult who received the AZD1222 COVID-19 vaccine. The CDR3 runs from the conserved cysteine through the conserved F or W. A D gene is named only where the DNA matches it firmly. Some rows mark clone size as missing; the rest say once, few, many or name a class of expanded clone.

TRBJ2-3 TRBV6-1 . . CASSERGSTDTQYF TGTGCCAGCAGTGAGAGGGGAAGTACAGATACGCAGTATTTT
TRBJ2-5 TRBV4-1 . TRBD2 CASSRDYPASQETQYF TGCGCCAGCAGCCGGGACTATCCGGCGTCTCAAGAGACCCAGTACTTC
TRBJ1-5 TRBV6-2/TRBV6-3 . . CASSYGRGNQPQHF TGTGCCAGCAGTTATGGACGGGGCAATCAGCCCCAGCATTTT
TRBJ2-7 TRBV28 . . CASREFDSSYEQYF TGTGCCAGCAGGGAATTCGACAGCTCCTACGAGCAGTACTTC
TRBJ2-1 TRBV19 . TRBD1 CASGTGGHSDEQFF TGTGCCAGCGGGACAGGGGGGCACTCGGATGAGCAGTTCTTC
TRBJ1-2 TRBV10-3 . . CAISEIAGLDGYTF TGTGCCATCAGTGAAATTGCCGGGCTGGATGGCTACACCTTC
TRBJ2-5 TRBV7-6 . . CASSSLPNPEETQYF TGTGCCAGCAGCTCCCTTCCGAACCCAGAAGAGACCCAGTACTTC
TRBJ1-1 TRBV29-1 once . CSVEDVQGRTEAFF TGCAGCGTTGAAGATGTCCAGGGACGCACTGAAGCTTTCTTT
TRBJ2-6 TRBV3-1/TRBV3-2 . TRBD1 CASSQFLPGTGASGANVLTF TGTGCCAGCAGCCAATTCCTCCCCGGGACAGGGGCATCTGGGGCCAACGTCCTGACTTTC
TRBJ1-2 TRBV18 . . CASSPNYGYTF TGTGCCAGCTCACCAAACTATGGCTACACCTTC
TRBJ2-1 TRBV6-2/TRBV6-3 . . CASSSSPSSYNEQFF TGTGCCAGCAGTTCCAGTCCCAGCTCCTACAATGAGCAGTTCTTC
TRBJ2-7 TRBV4-1 . TRBD1 CASSQGQGTYEQYF TGCGCCAGCAGCCAGGGACAGGGTACCTACGAGCAGTACTTC
TRBJ1-1 TRBV23-1 . . CAARVNTEAFF TGCGCCGCGAGGGTGAACACTGAAGCTTTCTTT
TRBJ1-4 TRBV5-4 . . CASSSSRGAGEKLFF TGTGCCAGCAGTTCATCGAGGGGGGCGGGTGAAAAACTGTTTTTT
TRBJ2-1 TRBV5-1 once . CASSFNTDNEQFF TGCGCCAGCAGCTTTAACACGGACAATGAGCAGTTCTTC
TRBJ2-7 TRBV3-1/TRBV3-2 . . CASSQTGHEQYF TGTGCCAGCAGCCAAACGGGCCACGAGCAGTACTTC
TRBJ2-5 TRBV11-3 once . CASSLGSGTQYF TGTGCCAGCAGTCTGGGATCGGGGACCCAGTACTTC
TRBJ2-4 TRBV7-2 once . CAGSLLYREDIQYF TGTGCCGGCAGCTTACTATACAGGGAGGACATTCAGTACTTC
TRBJ1-3 TRBV9 . . CASSPSDTAGNTIYF TGTGCCAGCAGCCCTTCGGACACGGCTGGAAACACCATATATTTT
TRBJ1-5 TRBV5-5 . TRBD1 CASSLLAGTGGNQPQHF TGTGCCAGCAGCTTGCTTGCCGGGACAGGGGGCAATCAGCCCCAGCATTTT
TRBJ1-1 TRBV3-1/TRBV3-2 . TRBD1 CASSPPGTGGAFF TGTGCCAGCAGCCCGCCCGGGACAGGGGGAGCTTTCTTT
TRBJ2-1 TRBV7-9 once TRBD2 CASSTRLAGGNEQFF TGTGCCAGCAGCACCAGACTAGCGGGGGGCAATGAGCAGTTCTTC
TRBJ1-2 TRBV18 . TRBD1 CASSPLIGTANGYTF TGTGCCAGCTCACCGTTGATAGGGACAGCGAATGGCTACACCTTC
TRBJ1-4 TRBV12-3/TRBV12-4 . . CASSRVNEKLFF TGTGCCAGCAGTCGGGTAAATGAAAAACTGTTTTTT
TRBJ1-3 TRBV9 . TRBD1 CASSPAGTGPGNTIYF TGTGCCAGCAGCCCCGCCGGGACAGGGCCTGGAAACACCATATATTTT
TRBJ2-1 TRBV7-3 . TRBD2 CASSSSGANEQFF TGTGCCAGCAGCTCTAGCGGGGCCAATGAGCAGTTCTTC
TRBJ2-7 TRBV7-8 . . CASSFGRLSYEQYF TGTGCCAGCAGCTTCGGACGGCTATCCTACGAGCAGTACTTC
TRBJ2-1 TRBV5-4 . . CASSLNGGRNEQFF TGTGCCAGCAGCTTGAATGGGGGAAGAAATGAGCAGTTCTTC
TRBJ2-7 TRBV18 . . CASSPQGGWTKYF TGTGCCAGCTCTCCACAGGGAGGGTGGACGAAGTACTTC
TRBJ2-1 TRBV24-1 . . CATTGGLGYNEQFF TGTGCCACCACGGGCGGCCTAGGTTACAATGAGCAGTTCTTC
TRBJ1-5 TRBV10-3 . . CAISESRQSNQPQHF TGTGCCATCAGTGAGTCGAGGCAGAGCAATCAGCCCCAGCATTTT
TRBJ1-5 TRBV4-2 . . CASSQDSRQPQHF TGTGCCAGCAGCCAAGACTCGAGACAGCCCCAGCATTTT
TRBJ2-3 TRBV7-9 . . CASSSYSAPTQYF TGTGCCAGCAGCTCTTACTCTGCGCCTACGCAGTATTTT
TRBJ1-2 TRBV6-2/TRBV6-3 few TRBD1 CASSPTGGRFGSF TGTGCCAGCAGTCCGACAGGGGGTCGTTTCGGGTCCTTC
TRBJ1-6 TRBV9 . . CASSERVGGSPLHF TGTGCCAGCAGCGAGAGGGTGGGGGGATCACCCCTCCACTTT
TRBJ2-3 TRBV5-5 . . CASSFWDVDTDTQYF TGTGCCAGCAGCTTTTGGGACGTAGACACAGATACGCAGTATTTT
TRBJ1-2 TRBV5-6 few . CASSQGNYGYTF TGTGCCAGCAGTCAGGGGAACTATGGCTACACCTTC
TRBJ1-6 TRBV9 . . CASSASLNYNSPLHF TGTGCCAGCAGCGCGAGTCTAAACTATAATTCACCCCTCCACTTT
TRBJ1-5 TRBV4-1 . TRBD1 CASSQGQGFNQPQHF TGCGCCAGCAGCCAAGGACAGGGATTTAATCAGCCCCAGCATTTT
TRBJ1-5 TRBV15 . . CATSASWGEGNQPQHF TGTGCCACCAGCGCATCTTGGGGGGAAGGCAATCAGCCCCAGCATTTT
TRBJ2-1 TRBV30 . . CAWSVGSNNEQFF TGTGCCTGGAGTGTGGGTTCGAACAATGAGCAGTTCTTC
TRBJ1-1 TRBV2 . . CASSITNTGRTEAFF TGTGCCAGCAGTATTACAAACACAGGGAGGACTGAAGCTTTCTTT
TRBJ1-5 TRBV10-3 . . CAISIGGVGQPQHF TGTGCCATCAGCATTGGGGGTGTCGGGCAGCCCCAGCATTTT
TRBJ2-7 TRBV14 . TRBD1 CASSFPGQGFYEQYF TGTGCCAGCAGCTTCCCGGGACAGGGGTTTTACGAGCAGTACTTC
TRBJ1-3 TRBV5-5 . . CASSLDLGNTIYF TGTGCCAGCAGCTTGGATTTAGGAAACACCATATATTTT
TRBJ1-2 TRBV18 . TRBD1 CASSPGQENGYTF TGTGCCAGCTCACCAGGACAGGAGAATGGCTACACCTTC
TRBJ1-1 TRBV11-3 . . CASSLGDLRRTEAFF TGTGCCAGCAGCCTCGGGGATTTGAGGAGGACTGAAGCTTTCTTT